The 23 T cell receptor beta chains below were found in one sample sequenced in a study. Cells sorted as Tregs were CD4+, CD25+ and CD127-/low. TCRdb passed the 5' RACE reads through MiXCR, listing each CDR3 protein once. This table holds about 57,000 distinct CDR3 sequences, approximately 26% found once. Source material: tumor-infiltrating Tregs sorted from the breast tumor. These receptors all come from a female donor with breast cancer.

This clonotype was seen a handful of times. The chain links TRBV9 to TRBJ2-2; D remains ambiguous. Germline V CDR1 and CDR2: SGDLS, YYNGEE. V was trimmed by 4 bases and J by 1 base, leaving 8 bases between them. CDR3 length: 14 residues. In DNA, the CDR3 is TGTGCCAGCAGCCTCACTTTGAACACCGGGGAGCTGTTTTTT. Its translation is CASSLTLNTGELFF.

V usage is TRBV18 and J usage is TRBJ1-2, with TRBD1 matching 7 bases. Germline CDR1 KGHSH, CDR2 LQKENI. This CDR3 has 14 residues. V gave up 3 bases and J gave up 4 bases; unmatched junction bases: 5. The CDR3 DNA reads TGTGCCAGCTCACCTTTGGGACAGCTCTATGGCTACACCTTC. Amino acids: CASSPLGQLYGYTF.

This clonotype showed up many times. The chain has TRBV2 and TRBJ2-3, with D unclear. V lost 4 bases to trimming and J lost 6 bases, with 5 bases between them. Germline V gene sequence: CDR1 SNHLY, CDR2 FYNNEI. The CDR3 has 11 amino acids. CDR3 residues: CASSGMDTQYF. CDR3 nucleotide sequence: TGTGCCAGCAGTGGTATGGATACGCAGTATTTT.

There are a few counts of this clonotype. V usage is TRBV15 and J usage is TRBJ2-6, with TRBD1 matching over 8 bases. V shed 5 bases and J 2 bases; nucleotides not matched to a gene: 2. CDR3 length: 15 amino acids. Germline assignment: CDR1 LNHNV and CDR2 YYDKDF (reference sequence). The CDR3 protein is CATSFRGPGANVLTF. The CDR3 DNA follows: TGTGCCACCAGCTTCAGGGGGCCTGGGGCCAACGTCCTGACTTTC.

A note on this clonotype: A much larger clonotype is one base distant, so this may be a read error. The gene calls are TRBV5-1 and TRBJ1-2; 8 positions match TRBD1. Looked up from germline, CDR1 is SGHRS and CDR2 is YFSETQ. This CDR3 region has 13 residues. V lost 6 bases, J lost 3 bases, and 4 bases stayed unmatched. The CDR3 DNA follows: TGCGCCAGCAACTCGACAGGGGACTATGGCTACACCTTC. Translation: CASNSTGDYGYTF.

The rearrangement joins TRBV20-1 to TRBJ2-7; tentative D call: TRBD1 (6 bases). V lost 5 bases and J 6 bases, leaving 26 bases between the germline ends. The CDR3 length is 16 residues. Germline V gene data show CDR1 as DFQATT and CDR2 as SNEGSKA (reference sequence). The CDR3 spells CSAQLIGIGGLGEQYF. CDR3 DNA sequence: TGCAGTGCTCAATTGATCGGGATAGGGGGTCTAGGCGAGCAGTACTTC.

Details on this clonotype: One end of the junction does not line up with germline, which may come from a read error. The gene calls are TRBV20-1 and TRBJ2-1; the D call may be TRBD1 or TRBD2 (6 bases each). Germline V lookup: CDR1 DFQATT, CDR2 SNEGSKA (reference sequence). The CDR3 totals 15 residues. The chain's CDR3 is CSARSGDNSYNEQLF. CDR3 sequence (DNA): TGCAGTGCTAGGTCGGGGGACAACTCCTACAATGAGCAGCTCTTC.

This clonotype was picked up many times. This chain joins TRBV6-6 and TRBJ1-5, with unresolved D. V shed 0 bases and J shed 4 bases, with 4 bases lying between them. The V gene's germline CDR1 is MNHNY and CDR2 SVGAGI (reference sequence). This CDR3 is built from 13 residues. The DNA of the CDR3 is TGTGCCAGCAGTTACTCGAATAATCAGCCCCAGCATTTT. Amino acids: CASSYSNNQPQHF.

This clonotype was counted a few times. The rearrangement uses TRBV7-6 and TRBJ2-3; 10 bases are shared with TRBD2. The CDR3 has 14 amino acids. Germline V lookup: CDR1 SGHVS, CDR2 FNYEAQ. J gave up 10 bases and V 3 bases, and 7 bases lay outside the gene matches. DNA of the CDR3: TGTGCCAGCAGCTTTCTGGCTAGCGGGGGTGCGCAGTATTTT. Translation: CASSFLASGGAQYF.

This clonotype was counted a few times. The rearrangement joins TRBV4-1 to TRBJ2-4; 16 positions match TRBD2. Per germline, CDR1 MGHRA and CDR2 YSYEKL. J gave up 10 bases and V 1 base, and 4 bases lay outside the gene matches. This CDR3 is built from 16 residues. The DNA of the CDR3 is TGCGCCAGCAGCCAAGCCGGGACTAGCGGGAGGGAAATTCAGTACTTC. It codes for CASSQAGTSGREIQYF.

This clonotype was seen only a few times. The CDR3 is CASSEFGPVNEQFF. CDR3 nucleotides: TGTGCCAGCAGTGAATTTGGCCCAGTCAATGAGCAGTTCTTC. The chain links TRBV25-1 to TRBJ2-1; no clear D. V was cut by 1 base and J by 6 bases, with 10 bases left in between. Germline CDR1 MGHDK, CDR2 SYGVNS. CDR3 size: 14 residues.

This clonotype was observed at least ten times. The chain has TRBV5-1 and TRBJ2-5; 8 nucleotides align to TRBD1. Trimming removed 5 bases from V and 7 bases from J; junction bases left unmatched: 13. The CDR3 has 15 residues. From germline, CDR1 is SGHRS and CDR2 YFSETQ. The DNA for the CDR3 is TGCGCCAGCAGTTCGACCCAGGGACAGGTAGCGACCCAGTACTTC. Translated: CASSSTQGQVATQYF.

This clonotype is medium-sized by share. The DNA of the CDR3 is TGTGCCAGCAGCACGGGACCCCCGGGCCATACCGGGGAGCTGTTTTTT. This encodes CASSTGPPGHTGELFF. The rearrangement joins TRBV11-2 to TRBJ2-2; D assignment may be TRBD1 or TRBD2 (5 bases each). This CDR3 comprises 16 residues. Germline V gene lookup returns CDR1 SGHAT and CDR2 FQNNGV. V dropped 5 bases and J dropped 5 bases, with 18 bases sitting between them.

The chain links TRBV18 to TRBJ2-3; D uncertain. In germline, CDR1 is KGHSH, CDR2 LQKENI. This CDR3 has 16 amino acids. Trimming pared 2 bases from V and 0 bases from J, leaving 12 bases between. The CDR3, as DNA: TGTGCCAGCTCACCATGGGCAGACCCCAGCACAGATACGCAGTATTTT. It yields the protein CASSPWADPSTDTQYF.

The rearrangement uses TRBV5-1 and TRBJ2-5; no firm D call. V lost 0 bases, J lost 4 bases, and 7 bases lay in between. CDR1 and CDR2 from the germline V gene are SGHRS and YFSETQ. This CDR3 is built from 13 residues. DNA of the CDR3: TGCGCCAGCAGCTTGGTGAGTCGAGAGACCCAGTACTTC. Its translation is CASSLVSRETQYF.

The V gene is TRBV5-1, the J gene TRBJ2-3, with no clear D. The CDR3 is 13 residues long. Germline V gene lookup returns CDR1 SGHRS and CDR2 YFSETQ. V lost 5 bases and J lost 4, with 11 bases in between. CDR3 in DNA: TGCGCCAGCAGAAAGAGCGAGGCAGATACGCAGTATTTT. Translation: CASRKSEADTQYF.

V and J are TRBV5-1 and TRBJ2-2; D is unclear. This CDR3 is 14 amino acids long. Trimming pared 4 bases from V and 2 bases from J, leaving 9 bases between. The V gene's germline CDR1 is SGHRS and CDR2 YFSETQ. The CDR3 coding sequence is TGCGCCAGCAGCGGCCGAGGTAACACCGGGGAGCTGTTTTTT. It is translated as CASSGRGNTGELFF.

V usage is TRBV20-1 and J usage is TRBJ1-6; possibly TRBD1 for D (6 bases). This CDR3 has 14 amino acids. Germline V CDR1 and CDR2: DFQATT, SNEGSKA (reference sequence). Trimming pared 6 bases from V and 8 bases from J, leaving 17 bases between. The CDR3 reads CSAGTIGRHSPLHF. In DNA, the CDR3 is TGCAGTGCGGGGACAATAGGGCGTCATTCACCCCTCCACTTT.

In this sample, this clonotype turned up many times. This rearrangement joins TRBV6-5 to TRBJ2-5; D not certain. Germline V gene lookup returns CDR1 MNHEY and CDR2 SVGAGI. V dropped 6 bases and J dropped 8 bases, with 10 bases sitting between them. This CDR3 region has 11 residues. CDR3 protein: CASRIYGTQYF. In DNA form, the CDR3 reads TGTGCCAGCAGGATTTATGGAACCCAGTACTTC.

The chain has TRBV20-1 and TRBJ2-5, with D unclear. Trimming took 1 base from V and 2 from J, leaving 5 bases between them. The CDR3 has 12 residues. Germline V gives CDR1 DFQATT, CDR2 SNEGSKA (reference sequence). The CDR3 region is CSARGIQETQYF. DNA of the CDR3: TGCAGTGCTAGAGGAATACAAGAGACCCAGTACTTC.

This chain uses TRBV28 with TRBJ2-5; D perhaps matches TRBD1 (5 bases). CDR1 and CDR2 (germline): MDHEN, SYDVKM. CDR3 length: 13 residues. V dropped 5 bases and J dropped 4 bases, with 11 bases sitting between them. CDR3: CASSVTEIETQYF. DNA of the CDR3: TGTGCCAGCAGTGTGACAGAGATAGAGACCCAGTACTTC.

As for this clonotype: An end of the junction does not agree with germline; a read error may underlie this. The V call is TRBV20-1, the J call TRBJ2-3; D uncertain. Germline CDR1 reads DFQATT; CDR2 reads SNEGSKA (reference sequence). The CDR3 consists of 13 residues. CDR3 sequence: CRASWSGTDTQYF. In DNA form, the CDR3 reads TGCAGGGCTAGTTGGAGCGGCACAGATACGCAGTATTTT.

In this sample, this clonotype turned up many times. The rearrangement links TRBV5-4 to TRBJ2-3, with D possibly being TRBD2 (6 bases). CDR3 length equals 14 residues. Germline lookup yields CDR1 SGHNT and CDR2 YYREEE (reference sequence). V was shortened by 4 bases and J by 4 bases, with 13 bases between the two germline ends. The CDR3 region has the DNA TGTGCCAGCAGCACCGGACTAAGGTCAGATACGCAGTATTTT. Translation gives CASSTGLRSDTQYF.